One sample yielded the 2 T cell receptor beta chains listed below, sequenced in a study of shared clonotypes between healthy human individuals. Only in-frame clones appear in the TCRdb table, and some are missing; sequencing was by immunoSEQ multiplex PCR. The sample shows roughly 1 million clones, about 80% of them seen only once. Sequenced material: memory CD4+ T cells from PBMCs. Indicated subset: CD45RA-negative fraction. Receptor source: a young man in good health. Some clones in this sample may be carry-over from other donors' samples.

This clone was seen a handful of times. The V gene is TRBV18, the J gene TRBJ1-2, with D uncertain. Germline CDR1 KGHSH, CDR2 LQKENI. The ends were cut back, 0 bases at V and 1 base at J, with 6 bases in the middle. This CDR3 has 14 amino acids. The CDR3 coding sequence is TGTGCCAGCTCACCACCTTCGGGTAACTATGGCTACACCTTC. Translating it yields CASSPPSGNYGYTF.

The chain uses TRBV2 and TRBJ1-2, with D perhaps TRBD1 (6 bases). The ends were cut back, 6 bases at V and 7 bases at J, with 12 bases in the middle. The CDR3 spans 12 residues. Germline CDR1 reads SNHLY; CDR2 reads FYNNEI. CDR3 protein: CASRFTGSGYTF. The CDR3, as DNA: TGTGCCAGCAGGTTTACAGGGAGTGGCTACACCTTC.